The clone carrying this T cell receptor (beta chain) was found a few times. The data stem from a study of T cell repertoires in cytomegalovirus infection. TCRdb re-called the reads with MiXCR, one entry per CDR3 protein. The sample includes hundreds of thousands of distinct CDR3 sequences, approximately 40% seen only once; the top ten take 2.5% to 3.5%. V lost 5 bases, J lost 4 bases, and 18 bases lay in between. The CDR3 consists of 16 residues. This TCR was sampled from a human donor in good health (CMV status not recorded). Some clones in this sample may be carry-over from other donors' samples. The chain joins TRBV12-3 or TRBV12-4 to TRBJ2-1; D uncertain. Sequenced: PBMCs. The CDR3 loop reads CASSPRLSPIYNEQFF. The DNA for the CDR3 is TGTGCCAGCAGTCCCCGTCTATCACCAATTTACAATGAGCAGTTCTTC.